These 10 T cell receptor beta chains originate from one sample sequenced in a study of a mutant IDH1 vaccine in newly diagnosed glioma (dated by TCRdb to the early 2020s). In light of the paper, this sample's time point label describes: week 47, end of study. Every vaccine dose consisted of 300 ug of a 20-mer mutant IDH1 peptide in Montanide, administered subcutaneously together with topical imiquimod. Their antigens remain unidentified. Libraries were made using the immunoSEQ multiplex PCR assay. TCRdb retrieved this table from immuneACCESS and kept in-frame rearrangements only. Not all clones are present; in checked studies, unresolved V genes account for under half, and no reason is known for the remainder. The sample data list about 56,000 clones, and under 85% of these were observed just once. The top ten constitute about 3.2% of the sample. Sequenced here: PBMCs, sampled from a glioma patient whose treatment included an IDH1 peptide vaccine. These receptors came from a woman aged 45-65 years with glioma.

In this sample, this clone turned up once. V usage is TRBV27 and J usage is TRBJ1-4, with no clear D. Germline V lookup: CDR1 MNHEY, CDR2 SMNVEV (reference sequence). V gave up 6 bases and J gave up 8 bases, with 13 bases separating them. This CDR3 contains 13 residues. Here the CDR3 reads CASSPMTGEKLFF. In DNA form, the CDR3 reads TGTGCCAGCAGCCCCATGACTGGGGAAAAACTGTTTTTT.

J is TRBJ1-2 and V is TRBV6-1, with 9 nucleotides matching TRBD1. The CDR3 contains 15 residues. The J segment lost 8 bases and the V segment lost 4 bases, leaving 11 bases of the junction unmatched. Germline CDR1 is MNHNS and CDR2 is SASEGT. CDR3 region: CASSGSWTGDGGYTF. CDR3 nucleotides: TGTGCCAGCAGTGGATCTTGGACAGGGGATGGGGGCTACACCTTC.

The V gene is TRBV5-6, the J gene TRBJ1-4; D call uncertain. The CDR3 runs to 14 residues. Germline V gene data show CDR1 as SGHDT and CDR2 as YYEEEE. With 2 bases removed from V and 3 bases from J, the gap between germline ends came to 8 bases. The CDR3 DNA follows: TGTGCCAGCAGCTTTGCGCAGGCTAATGAAAAACTGTTTTTT. Translated, it gives CASSFAQANEKLFF.

As to this clone: Other DNA sequences in this specimen translate into the identical CDR3. The CDR3 DNA follows: TGTGCCTGGAGACGGAACACTGAAGCTTTCTTT. It specifies CAWRRNTEAFF. The V gene is TRBV30, the J gene TRBJ1-1; D is unresolved. Germline V lookup: CDR1 GTSNPN, CDR2 SVGIG (reference sequence). V shed 3 bases and J shed 1 base, with 3 bases lying between them. This CDR3 region has 11 residues.

This clone was seen only once. In nucleotides, the CDR3 is TGCGCCAGCAGCCTATTAAAGACGGGAACAGGGGGCGTCTACGAGCAGTACTTC. It codes for CASSLLKTGTGGVYEQYF. The chain has TRBV4-1 and TRBJ2-7, with TRBD1 matching 9 bases. The CDR3 covers 18 residues. V was pared by 4 bases and J by 3 bases, with 16 bases of the junction left unmatched. Germline V gene sequence: CDR1 MGHRA, CDR2 YSYEKL.

The chain employs TRBV18 and TRBJ2-2; D unclear. CDR1 is KGHSH, CDR2 LQKENI, per germline. Trimming removed 0 bases from V and 3 bases from J, with 17 bases in between. The CDR3 spans 18 residues. Written as DNA, the CDR3 is TGTGCCAGCTCACCACCGGGTCGAGCGCCTTACGACACCGGGGAGCTGTTTTTT. As protein: CASSPPGRAPYDTGELFF.

CDR3 in DNA: TGTGCCAGCAGTTACTCCCGGACAGGGGGTGGCTATGGCTACACCTTC. Its protein is CASSYSRTGGGYGYTF. The J gene is TRBJ1-2, the V gene TRBV6-5, with 10 bases fitting TRBD1. J lost 4 bases, V lost 0 bases, and 5 bases had no gene match. CDR1 is MNHEY, CDR2 SVGAGI, per germline. The CDR3 is 16 residues long.

This chain links TRBV19 with TRBJ2-7; D possibly uses TRBD1 or TRBD2 (5 bases each). CDR3 size: 13 residues. In germline, CDR1 is LNHDA, CDR2 SQIVND (reference sequence). Trimming left V 5 bases short and J 3 bases short, with 11 bases between. CDR3 in DNA: TGTGCCAGTAGTCCCGGGGCGGGCTACGAGCAGTACTTC. Translation gives CASSPGAGYEQYF. The full variable domain, completed using reference TRBV19 and TRBJ2-7, is DGGITQSPKYLFRKEGQNVTLSCEQNLNHDAMYWYRQDPGQGLRLIYYSQIVNDFQKGDIAEGYSVSREKKESFPLTVTSAQKNPTAFYLCASSPGAGYEQYFGPGTRLTVT.

The CDR3 sequence is CASSFTAGTYNEQFF. CDR3 bases: TGCGCCAGCAGCTTTACGGCGGGTACCTACAATGAGCAGTTCTTC. The chain joins TRBV5-1 to TRBJ2-1; possibly TRBD2 for D (5 bases). The ends were cut back, 2 bases at V and 2 bases at J, with 11 bases in the middle. The length of the CDR3 is 15 residues. Germline lookup yields CDR1 SGHRS and CDR2 YFSETQ.

This clone was seen a single time. This chain connects TRBV6-5 to TRBJ1-1; D unresolved. There are 14 residues in the CDR3. V shed 2 bases and J shed 2 bases, with 9 bases lying between them. Germline CDR1 is MNHEY and CDR2 is SVGAGI. Here the CDR3 reads CASSYAELNTEAFF. Here the CDR3 DNA reads TGTGCCAGCAGTTACGCGGAGCTAAACACTGAAGCTTTCTTT.